This T cell receptor beta chain emerged from a study of cytomegalovirus exposure and HLA in healthy donors. Study information: In an early release, HLA-typed donors contributed 90 million or so unique TCR sequences.

Researchers ran the PCR with 60 Vbeta and 13 Jbeta primers. Per the original methods: A later analysis counted 65 million to 80 million unique TCR beta chains, roughly 11 million shared. Sequenced by immunoSEQ multiplex PCR; TCRdb stores in-frame clones only, minus some. V and J calls and clone size are given by that table; D and trimming were obtained from the DNA. In the table there are about 150,000 clones, roughly four fifths of which are singletons. The study's findings and limits: Association of a missense DCLRE1C variant with TCR beta V- and J-gene trimming was reported in a later analysis.

Trimming took off 0 bases at V and 5 bases at J, with 12 bases between the two ends. The CDR3 loop spans 15 amino acids. The germline V gene has CDR1 SGHAT and CDR2 FQNNGV. For this clone: Its specificity is not known.

Healthy donors of bone marrow made up the group. Sequenced sample: PBMCs. The chain is built from TRBV11-2 and TRBJ2-3; D is perhaps TRBD2 (6 bases). This clonotype was obtained from a girl aged 5 to 17 in good health and CMV-seropositive. The CDR3 protein is CASSLEGGVGDTQYF. The CDR3 DNA reads TGTGCCAGCAGCTTAGAGGGGGGTGTAGGAGATACGCAGTATTTT.